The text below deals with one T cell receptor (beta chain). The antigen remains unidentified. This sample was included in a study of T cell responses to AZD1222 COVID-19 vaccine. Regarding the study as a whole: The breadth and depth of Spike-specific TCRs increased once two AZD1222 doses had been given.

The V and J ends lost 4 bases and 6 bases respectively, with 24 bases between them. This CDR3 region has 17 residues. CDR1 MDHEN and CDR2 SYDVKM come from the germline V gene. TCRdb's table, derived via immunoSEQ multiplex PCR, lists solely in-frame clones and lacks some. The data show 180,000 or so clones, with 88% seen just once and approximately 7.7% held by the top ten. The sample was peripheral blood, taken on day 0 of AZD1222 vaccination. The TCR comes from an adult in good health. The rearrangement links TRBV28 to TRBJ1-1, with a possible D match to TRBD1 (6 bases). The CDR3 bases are TGTGCCAGCAGTTGGCCACAGGGCGCTGCCGGAACTTCTGAAGCTTTCTTT. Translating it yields CASSWPQGAAGTSEAFF.